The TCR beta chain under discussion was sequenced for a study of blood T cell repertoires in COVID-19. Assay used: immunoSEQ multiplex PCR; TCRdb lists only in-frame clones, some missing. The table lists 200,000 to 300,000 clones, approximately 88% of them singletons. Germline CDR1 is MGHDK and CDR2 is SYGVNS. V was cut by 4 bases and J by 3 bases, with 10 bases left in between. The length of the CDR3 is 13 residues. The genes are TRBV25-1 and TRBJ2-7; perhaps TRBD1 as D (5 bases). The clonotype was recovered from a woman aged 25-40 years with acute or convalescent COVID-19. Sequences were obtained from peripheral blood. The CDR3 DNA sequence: TGTGCCAGCAGTGTCCTAAGGGGCTACGAGCAGTACTTC. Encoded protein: CASSVLRGYEQYF.